The entry below describes one T cell receptor beta chain. Its antigen is undetermined. The V segment lost 0 bases and the J segment 0 bases; nucleotides outside the gene matches: 3. Germline V gene lookup returns CDR1 SGHRS and CDR2 YFSETQ. The CDR3 is made up of 16 amino acids. The data derive from a study of post-analysis software for immune sequencing data. Regarding the study as a whole: About five TRBV segments, including TRBV5-6, TRBV5-1 and TRBV20-1, were more frequent in patients than controls.

Unique-molecular-identifier-tagged TCR beta cDNA libraries were used. TCRdb redid the calling of the PCR reads with MiXCR, one entry per CDR3 protein. The sample consists of a few hundred thousand distinct CDR3 sequences, about 40% of them appearing once. The chain couples TRBV5-1 to TRBJ1-1, with TRBD1 matching over 9 bases. The material sequenced was blood. This clonotype was sampled from a girl aged 2 to 9 with multiple sclerosis. CDR3 residues: CASSLDRDRVNTEAFF. DNA for the CDR3: TGCGCCAGCAGCTTGGACCGGGACAGGGTGAACACTGAAGCTTTCTTT.